This TCR beta chain is from a study of T cells after yellow fever vaccination. Study conclusions and caveats: Primary-vaccination clones mostly resurfaced post-booster (96% CD4, about 87% CD8). Abundant contaminating clonotypes from the bulk population could appear in FACS-sorted repertoires.

V lost 1 base and J lost 0, with 4 bases in between. CDR3 length: 14 residues. CDR1 and CDR2 (germline): LNHNV, YYDKDF (reference sequence). A process of 5'RACE template switching, which added a universal primer site and UMIs, was used to make TCR cDNA. TCRdb redid the calling of the 5' RACE reads with MiXCR, one entry per CDR3 protein. The repertoire holds some 390,000 distinct CDR3 sequences, with under 20% as singletons. This clonotype showed up just a few times. What it binds is not known. The source material was PBMCs, sampled before the yellow fever booster vaccination. The gene calls are TRBV15 and TRBJ1-5; D is ambiguous. The clonotype was recovered from a man between 18 and 35 years old who received the YFV17D yellow fever vaccine. The CDR3 reads CATSRGHSNQPQHF. CDR3 DNA sequence: TGTGCCACCAGCAGAGGGCATAGCAATCAGCCCCAGCATTTT.